One sample yielded the 20 T cell receptor beta chains listed below, sequenced in a study of blood T cells in healthy people across ages. Combining a sample-barcoded 5' primer with a J-beta primer mix, a second PCR ran for roughly 6 to 12 cycles. TCRdb itself ran the 5' RACE reads through MiXCR, one entry per CDR3 protein. The repertoire holds roughly 800,000 distinct CDR3 sequences, with roughly 53% as singletons. Sequenced input: blood. The receptors were gathered from an older man in good health.

A word on this clonotype: The junction differs from germline at one of its ends, possibly a read error. The V call is TRBV7-9, the J call TRBJ2-6, with a possible D match to TRBD2 (8 bases). The CDR3 length is 16 residues. Germline V CDR1 and CDR2: SEHNR, FQNEAQ (reference sequence). The CDR3 reads CAGSLAGTAGANVLTF. The DNA for the CDR3 is TGTGCCGGCAGCTTAGCGGGGACAGCTGGGGCCAACGTCCTGACTTTC.

This clonotype was found a few times. The genes are TRBV5-1 and TRBJ2-1; 9 nucleotides agree with TRBD2. The CDR3 runs to 16 residues. Per germline, CDR1 SGHRS and CDR2 YFSETQ. J was trimmed by 6 bases and V by 4 bases; bases with no gene match: 11. CDR3 residues: CASSQVAGGPVNEQFF. The CDR3 bases are TGCGCCAGCAGCCAAGTGGCGGGAGGGCCAGTCAATGAGCAGTTCTTC.

This chain joins TRBV20-1 and TRBJ2-5; 16 nucleotides line up with TRBD2. Germline lookup yields CDR1 DFQATT and CDR2 SNEGSKA (reference sequence). This CDR3 contains 17 residues. Trimming at V came to 5 bases and at J to 11 bases, leaving 17 bases not matched to a gene. DNA for the CDR3: TGCAGTGCTGCACTTCCGGGACTAGCGGGAGGGAGAAATGAGCAGTACTTC. This codes for CSAALPGLAGGRNEQYF.

This clonotype was seen a few times. The chain uses TRBV9 and TRBJ2-5; 7 nucleotides line up with TRBD2. The CDR3 loop spans 16 amino acids. The J segment lost 5 bases and the V segment lost 0 bases, leaving 10 bases of the junction unmatched. Germline V gives CDR1 SGDLS, CDR2 YYNGEE. The CDR3 loop reads CASSVDGGKGSETQYF. CDR3 DNA sequence: TGTGCCAGCAGCGTAGACGGGGGGAAGGGGAGTGAGACCCAGTACTTC.

This clonotype has just a few counts. The chain joins TRBV20-1 to TRBJ1-6, with 9 positions matching TRBD1. This CDR3 is 13 amino acids long. Germline V CDR1 and CDR2: DFQATT, SNEGSKA (reference sequence). The ends lost 1 base at V and 8 bases at J; junction bases unmatched: 0. CDR3 coding DNA: TGCAGTGCTAGAGGACAGGGGGATTCACCCCTCCACTTT. Residues: CSARGQGDSPLHF.

The V and J genes are TRBV27 and TRBJ2-1; D perhaps matches TRBD2 (5 bases). CDR3 length equals 15 residues. With 3 bases removed from V and 5 bases from J, the gap between germline ends came to 14 bases. In germline, CDR1 is MNHEY, CDR2 SMNVEV (reference sequence). The CDR3 is CASSFGELLHNEQFF. Here the CDR3 DNA reads TGTGCCAGCAGTTTTGGGGAGCTATTACACAATGAGCAGTTCTTC.

The chain couples TRBV29-1 to TRBJ2-2; TRBD1 might be the D (5 bases). V lost 3 bases to trimming and J lost 3 bases, with 8 bases between them. Germline V gene data show CDR1 as SQVTM and CDR2 as ANQGSEA. CDR3 size: 13 residues. CDR3 in DNA: TGCAGCGTTGAGGCAGGGTACACCGGGGAGCTGTTTTTT. It translates to CSVEAGYTGELFF.

The gene calls are TRBV14 and TRBJ2-1; 12 bases are shared with TRBD2. This CDR3 is built from 15 residues. Trimming at V came to 4 bases and at J to 9 bases, leaving 7 bases not matched to a gene. Germline V CDR1 and CDR2: SGHDN, FVKESK. CDR3: CASSLPGLAGSEQFF. The CDR3 DNA follows: TGTGCCAGCAGCCTTCCGGGACTAGCGGGTTCTGAGCAGTTCTTC.

The genes are TRBV28 and TRBJ2-1; TRBD2 aligns across 10 bases. From germline, CDR1 is MDHEN and CDR2 SYDVKM. V trimming: 7 bases; J trimming: 1 base; junction bases outside the gene matches: 10. The CDR3 is 17 amino acids. The CDR3 nucleotides are TGTGCCAGCATTTCGGCTAGCGGGAGTACTTCCTACAATGAGCAGTTCTTC. This encodes CASISASGSTSYNEQFF.

The chain joins TRBV9 to TRBJ2-3; 10 bases match TRBD2. The CDR3 loop spans 16 amino acids. V lost 3 bases, J lost 4 bases, and 8 bases stayed unmatched. Germline V gene sequence: CDR1 SGDLS, CDR2 YYNGEE. The CDR3 sequence is CASSGLAGGGADTQYF. The CDR3 DNA reads TGTGCCAGCAGCGGGTTAGCGGGAGGTGGCGCAGATACGCAGTATTTT. The whole variable domain, remainder taken from reference TRBV9 and TRBJ2-3, is DSGVTQTPKHLITATGQRVTLRCSPRSGDLSVYWYQQSLDQGLQFLIQYYNGEERAKGNILERFSAQQFPDLHSELNLSSLELGDSALYFCASSGLAGGGADTQYFGPGTRLTVL.

The rearrangement uses TRBV10-3 and TRBJ2-1; 13 nucleotides line up with TRBD2. The V and J ends lost 4 bases and 7 bases, in that order; junction bases with no gene match: 13. Germline assignment: CDR1 ENHRY and CDR2 SYGVKD. CDR3 length equals 18 residues. The CDR3 sequence: CAISGGLAGARHWNEQFF. CDR3 coding DNA: TGTGCCATCAGTGGTGGACTAGCGGGAGCGCGGCATTGGAATGAGCAGTTCTTC.

This clonotype appeared once. The rearrangement links TRBV9 to TRBJ2-5; maybe TRBD1 (6 bases). The DNA end lines up better with TRBJ2-7; the J call may be wrong. The CDR3 spans 14 residues. Germline CDR1 SGDLS, CDR2 YYNGEE. CDR3 protein: CASSVATGRYEQYF. Here the CDR3 DNA reads TGTGCCAGCAGCGTAGCTACAGGGCGGTACGAGCAGTACTTC.

V gene TRBV5-1 combines with J gene TRBJ2-5; TRBD2 matches at 7 bases. The tail of the sequence fits TRBJ2-7 better, so the J call may be wrong. The CDR3 length is 14 residues. The germline CDR1 and CDR2 sequences are SGHRS and YFSETQ. CDR3 amino acids: CASGGGGSGHEQYF. The CDR3 region has the DNA TGCGCCAGCGGGGGTGGTGGTAGCGGGCACGAGCAGTACTTC.

The V and J genes are TRBV6-2 or TRBV6-3 and TRBJ2-5, with D perhaps assigned TRBD1 or TRBD2 (5 bases each). CDR1 and CDR2 from the germline V gene are MNHEY and SVGEGT. Trimming removed 2 bases from V and 1 base from J, with 17 bases in between. The CDR3 consists of 17 residues. The CDR3 coding sequence is TGTGCCAGCAGTTACGGAAAGGGACGGCTCCTCCAAGAGACCCAGTACTTC. The encoded protein is CASSYGKGRLLQETQYF.

V usage is TRBV6-5 and J usage is TRBJ2-7, with 9 bases that match TRBD1. V shed 9 bases, J shed 3 bases, and the junction held 9 bases outside the gene matches. Per the germline V gene, CDR1 is MNHEY and CDR2 is SVGAGI. The CDR3 has 14 residues. The CDR3 sequence: CARRETGGFYEQYF. CDR3 bases: TGTGCCAGGAGGGAGACAGGGGGGTTCTACGAGCAGTACTTC.

This clonotype was picked up many times. J is TRBJ1-5 and V is TRBV2, with D unresolved. Per germline, CDR1 SNHLY and CDR2 FYNNEI. The CDR3 loop spans 16 amino acids. The V end lost 2 bases, the J end lost 0 bases, and 11 bases lay between the germline ends. The CDR3: CASSEWVTFSNQPQHF. The CDR3 coding sequence is TGTGCCAGCAGTGAATGGGTAACCTTTAGCAATCAGCCCCAGCATTTT. Full variable domain (missing parts from reference TRBV2 and TRBJ1-5): EPEVTQTPSHQVTQMGQEVILRCVPISNHLYFYWYRQILGQKVEFLVSFYNNEISEKSEIFDDQFSVERPDGSNFTLKIRSTKLEDSAMYFCASSEWVTFSNQPQHFGDGTRLSIL.

V is TRBV28 and J is TRBJ2-1; TRBD2 matches at 9 bases. The CDR3 contains 14 residues. Germline trimming cut 5 bases from V and 5 bases from J; bases unmatched to any gene: 4. Germline V gene sequence: CDR1 MDHEN, CDR2 SYDVKM. The CDR3 region has the DNA TGTGCCAGCAGTGTACTAGCGGGTGACAATGAGCAGTTCTTC. Its protein product is CASSVLAGDNEQFF.

The chain joins TRBV24-1 to TRBJ2-3, with D unresolved. The V and J ends lost 6 bases and 4 bases respectively, with 13 bases between them. This CDR3 has 14 amino acids. CDR1 is KGHDR and CDR2 is SFDVKD in the germline V gene. The CDR3 here is CATSNPPQPDTQYF. CDR3 coding DNA: TGTGCCACCAGTAATCCTCCCCAGCCAGATACGCAGTATTTT.

CDR3 sequence (DNA): TGCAGTGCTAGAGATTCTACTAGCGGGATTGTGAGTGAGCAGTACTTC. Its protein product is CSARDSTSGIVSEQYF. This chain uses TRBV20-1 with TRBJ2-7; 10 nucleotides match TRBD2. Trimming cost V 0 bases and J 7 bases; bases outside gene matches: 12. Germline loops: CDR1 DFQATT, CDR2 SNEGSKA (reference sequence). The CDR3 spans 16 residues.

The chain recombines TRBV9 with TRBJ2-3; 11 positions match TRBD2. Germline values: CDR1 SGDLS, CDR2 YYNGEE. The CDR3 spans 15 residues. V dropped 2 bases and J dropped 2; count of bases not matched to a gene: 1. The CDR3 protein is CASSVTSGITDTQYF. The CDR3 nucleotides are TGTGCCAGCAGCGTGACTAGCGGGATCACAGATACGCAGTATTTT.